This passage covers 10 T cell receptor beta chains from one sample sequenced in a study of beta chain features in type 1 diabetes. Antigens of these TCRs are unknown. Overall study results and limits: The study found moderately but significantly shorter TCRB CDR3s in all four CD4+ subsets of Type 1 diabetes patients.

Isolated RNA was reverse transcribed in full, so expressed TCRB transcripts were sequenced. Assay: immunoSEQ multiplex PCR; the TCRdb copy retains only in-frame clones and omits some. The sample yields some 150,000 clones, about 10% seen once. Sample: central memory CD4+ T cells from blood. The source of these receptors is a woman in her thirties with type 1 diabetes.

This clone has a handful of counts. The chain uses TRBV11-2 and TRBJ1-2; 8 positions match TRBD1. The CDR3 spans 16 residues. CDR1 is SGHAT, CDR2 FQNNGV, per germline. The ends lost 3 bases at V and 6 bases at J; junction bases unmatched: 12. This CDR3 is CASSFNSGQGGDGYTF. In DNA, the CDR3 is TGTGCCAGCAGCTTTAACTCCGGACAGGGAGGAGATGGCTACACCTTC.

This clone was seen more than once but under ten times. The chain links TRBV29-1 to TRBJ2-7; tentative D call: TRBD2 (5 bases). The V end was cut by 2 bases, the J end by 0 bases, with 14 bases between. Looked up from germline, CDR1 is SQVTM and CDR2 is ANQGSEA. The CDR3 runs 15 residues. The CDR3 protein is CSVEIPGYSSYEQYF. DNA for the CDR3: TGCAGCGTTGAAATACCGGGGTACAGCTCCTACGAGCAGTACTTC.

This clone was counted many times. CDR3: CASSQDEVLHSGANVLTF. The CDR3 bases are TGCGCCAGCAGCCAAGACGAGGTTCTCCACTCTGGGGCCAACGTCCTGACTTTC. The chain employs TRBV4-1 and TRBJ2-6, with D unresolved. Germline assignment: CDR1 MGHRA and CDR2 YSYEKL. This CDR3 has 18 amino acids. Trimming removed 0 bases at V and 0 bases at J, with 12 bases between.

The table lists this clone with many counts. The chain links TRBV5-1 to TRBJ2-7, with 10 bases lining up with TRBD2. V shed 2 bases, J shed 3 bases, and the junction held 2 bases outside the gene matches. The germline gives CDR1 SGHRS, CDR2 YFSETQ. This CDR3 contains 14 residues. The DNA for the CDR3 is TGCGCCAGCAGCTTCCTAGCGGGGGACTACGAGCAGTACTTC. Its translation: CASSFLAGDYEQYF.

The gene calls are TRBV11-2 and TRBJ2-1; 9 nucleotides match TRBD2. With V trimmed by 6 bases and J by 9 bases, 21 bases remained unmatched. This CDR3 is built from 18 residues. Germline CDR1 SGHAT, CDR2 FQNNGV. CDR3 residues: CASRPAAVAGAFRGEQFF. The CDR3 DNA is TGTGCCAGCAGGCCGGCGGCGGTAGCGGGAGCCTTCAGGGGTGAGCAGTTCTTC.

This chain connects TRBV6-6 to TRBJ1-1; D might be TRBD1 (5 bases). This CDR3 has 13 residues. V was pared by 7 bases and J by 4 bases, with 13 bases between. The germline V gene has CDR1 MNHNY and CDR2 SVGAGI (reference sequence). CDR3: CASTRDSSTEAFF. CDR3 sequence (DNA): TGTGCCAGCACCAGAGACAGCAGCACTGAAGCTTTCTTT.

This rearrangement joins TRBV4-2 to TRBJ2-7; TRBD2 matches 13 bases. The CDR3 length is 16 residues. V trimming: 3 bases; J trimming: 5 bases; junction bases outside the gene matches: 7. The germline V gene encodes CDR1 LGHNA and CDR2 YNFKEQ. CDR3 region: CASSHTLAGGPHEQYF. In nucleotides, the CDR3 is TGTGCCAGCAGCCACACACTAGCGGGAGGGCCCCACGAGCAGTACTTC.

The chain combines TRBV28 with TRBJ1-1, with no clear D. The V end was cut by 4 bases, the J end by 8 bases, with 11 bases between. There are 12 residues in the CDR3. Germline V gives CDR1 MDHEN, CDR2 SYDVKM. Here the CDR3 reads CASSSPSIEAFF. The CDR3 DNA reads as TGTGCCAGCAGTTCCCCTAGTATAGAAGCTTTCTTT.

The rearrangement links TRBV19 to TRBJ2-1; 11 bases fit TRBD2. This CDR3 comprises 18 residues. Per germline, CDR1 LNHDA and CDR2 SQIVND (reference sequence). Germline trimming cut 5 bases from V and 5 bases from J; bases unmatched to any gene: 14. CDR3 in DNA: TGTGCCAGTAGTTCGATGACCGATGGGACTAGCGGTGACAATGAGCAGTTCTTC. The encoded protein is CASSSMTDGTSGDNEQFF.

The V gene is TRBV9, the J gene TRBJ2-1, with 7 bases identical to TRBD2. V shed 7 bases and J 3 bases; nucleotides not matched to a gene: 10. This CDR3 region has 15 residues. Germline assignment: CDR1 SGDLS and CDR2 YYNGEE. CDR3 coding DNA: TGTGCCAGCCCCTTTGGCGGGAGAGTCTACAATGAGCAGTTCTTC. This codes for CASPFGGRVYNEQFF.